The 21 T cell receptor beta chains presented below share a single source sample, sequenced in a study of CD8+ T cells in alopecia areata. cDNA serving as the sequencing template came from extracted, reverse transcribed RNA. Generated by immunoSEQ multiplex PCR, the TCRdb table keeps only in-frame clones and is missing some. Listed for the sample are over 100,000 clones, none seen a single time. Sequencing was carried out using lesional skin. The source is a C3H/HeJ mouse with alopecia areata. For this strain, the MHC haplotype corresponds to H2-k.

This clone occurred many times. Gene names follow the mouse nomenclature. The CDR3 end falls 4 residues outside the read, so it is completed with the germline J gene. The chain employs TRBV13-3 and TRBJ2-1; 8 bases fit TRBD2. The CDR3 consists of 14 residues. V was pared by 4 bases and J by 3 bases, with 3 bases of the junction left unmatched. Germline V gene lookup returns CDR1 NNHDY and CDR2 SYVADS. The CDR3 sequence is CASSTGGLYAEQFF. The DNA read from the CDR3 is TGTGCCAGCAGTACTGGGGGACTCTATGCT.

This clone came up a few times. Gene names follow the mouse nomenclature. The CDR3 is cut off 4 residues early in the read; its end comes from the germline J gene. V and J are TRBV13-3 and TRBJ2-5, with 9 bases aligning to TRBD2. CDR1 NNHDY and CDR2 SYVADS come from the germline V gene. This CDR3 is built from 14 residues. The sequenced CDR3 bases are TGTGCCAGCAGGGTGACTGGGGGAAGAGAC. It codes for CASRVTGGRD. The full CDR3 protein is CASRVTGGRDTQYF. Complete variable domain (other parts from reference TRBV13-3 and TRBJ2-5): EAAVTQSPRSKVAVTGGKVTLSCHQTNNHDYMYWYRQDTGHGLRLIHYSYVADSTEKGDIPDGYKASRPSQENFSLILELASLSQTAVYFCASRVTGGRDTQYFGPGTRLLVL.

Points on this clone: The genes and germline here are from mouse. The DNA ends 4 residues before the CDR3 does, and the rest of the CDR3 is filled in from the germline J gene. This rearrangement joins TRBV19 to TRBJ2-3; 10 nucleotides align to TRBD2. After removal of 4 bases from V and 0 bases from J, the junction contained 5 bases not matched to a gene. There are 16 residues in the CDR3. Per the germline V gene, CDR1 is FNHDT and CDR2 is SITEND (reference sequence). The covered CDR3 bases are TGTGCCAGCAGTGTGACTGGGGGGTCTAGTGCAGAA. Residues: CASSVTGGSSAE. The entire CDR3 reads CASSVTGGSSAETLYF.

This clone has a handful of counts. Each gene name is a mouse one. The read finishes 4 residues shy of the CDR3 end, and the germline J gene is used to complete it. The chain joins TRBV13-2 to TRBJ2-2, with 8 bases lining up with TRBD2. V lost 5 bases and J lost 0; bases outside the gene matches: 3. This CDR3 comprises 15 residues. Per the germline V gene, CDR1 is NNHNN and CDR2 is SYGAGS (reference sequence). CDR3 DNA (partial): TGTGCCAGCGGCTGGGGGGAGGCAAACACCGGG. It codes for CASGWGEANTG. The whole CDR3 region reads CASGWGEANTGQLYF.

A remark on this clone: Mouse gene names and germline throughout. CDR3 DNA (partial): TGTGCCAGCAGTGAGACAGGGGCCCGCTCCAACGAA. It yields the protein CASSETGARSNE. The entire CDR3 reads CASSETGARSNERLFF. This sequence joins TRBV13-3 and TRBJ1-4; 8 bases match TRBD1. The read halts 4 residues ahead of the CDR3 end, with the missing end drawn from the germline J gene. Trimming removed 2 bases from V and 2 bases from J; junction bases left unmatched: 5. CDR1 and CDR2 (germline): NNHDY, SYVADS. The CDR3 sequence is 16 residues long.

This clone showed up just a few times. All gene names here are mouse names. The sample contains more than one DNA sequence encoding this CDR3. The CDR3 loop is CASSDARDWGYAEQFF. The DNA read from the CDR3 is TGTGCCAGCAGTGATGCCCGGGACTGGGGCTATGCT. The rearrangement joins TRBV13-3 to TRBJ2-1, with 10 bases that match TRBD2. The read halts 4 residues ahead of the CDR3 end, with the missing end drawn from the germline J gene. This CDR3 is 16 amino acids long. Trimming removed 0 bases from V and 3 bases from J; junction bases left unmatched: 3. The germline CDR1 and CDR2 sequences are NNHDY and SYVADS.

Notes on this clone: Gene names refer to mouse genes. The read ends 4 residues before the CDR3 terminus; that terminus is restored from the germline J gene. The rearrangement links TRBV19 to TRBJ2-5, with 13 positions matching TRBD2. The junction had 5 bases not matched to a gene; V was cut back by 8 bases and J by 2 bases. Germline CDR1 reads FNHDT; CDR2 reads SITEND (reference sequence). The length of the CDR3 is 15 residues. The CDR3 loop reads CASRDWGGSQDTQYF. CDR3 DNA (partial): TGTGCCAGTAGGGACTGGGGGGGAAGCCAAGAC.

This clone has just a few counts. The genes and germline here are from mouse. The read ends 4 residues shy of where the CDR3 ends; the end is completed using the germline J gene. The chain uses TRBV19 and TRBJ2-4, with D possibly matching TRBD1 (6 bases). The V gene's germline CDR1 is FNHDT and CDR2 SITEND (reference sequence). The CDR3 runs 13 residues. V was trimmed by 5 bases and J by 1 base, leaving 8 bases between them. The CDR3 sequence is CASSHRGQNTLYF. The CDR3 DNA, read in part, is TGTGCCAGCAGCCACAGGGGTCAAAAC.

This clone was detected a few times. The gene names given are mouse names. The sequenced part of the CDR3 DNA is TGTGCCAGCAGGTCTCGACAGGGGGTTAACCAAGAC. Translating gives CASRSRQGVNQD. The full CDR3 protein reads CASRSRQGVNQDTQYF. The chain is built from TRBV13-3 and TRBJ2-5; 9 nucleotides match TRBD1. The read ends 4 residues before the CDR3 terminus; that terminus is restored from the germline J gene. The V gene's germline CDR1 is NNHDY and CDR2 SYVADS. With V trimmed by 5 bases and J by 0 bases, 7 bases remained unmatched. There are 16 residues in the CDR3. Drawing the rest from reference TRBV13-3 and TRBJ2-5, the complete variable domain is EAAVTQSPRSKVAVTGGKVTLSCHQTNNHDYMYWYRQDTGHGLRLIHYSYVADSTEKGDIPDGYKASRPSQENFSLILELASLSQTAVYFCASRSRQGVNQDTQYFGPGTRLLVL.

This clone was counted many times. The gene names given are mouse names. Coverage ceases 4 residues before the CDR3 finishes, and the germline J gene fills in the end. The chain carries TRBV13-3 and TRBJ1-2; TRBD1 aligns across 10 bases. Germline V gives CDR1 NNHDY, CDR2 SYVADS. The CDR3 extends over 13 amino acids. J lost 4 bases, V lost 3 bases, and 0 bases had no gene match. The DNA read from the CDR3 is TGTGCCAGCAGTGGGGACAGGGGCTCC. Translated: CASSGDRGS. The full CDR3 reads CASSGDRGSDYTF.

Points on this clone: Genes here carry mouse names. The missing CDR3 end, 4 residues past where the read stops, is filled in from the germline J gene. The chain uses TRBV13-3 and TRBJ2-1; 8 nucleotides align to TRBD1. The germline gives CDR1 NNHDY, CDR2 SYVADS. This CDR3 is built from 14 residues. V gave up 6 bases and J gave up 3 bases; unmatched junction bases: 5. CDR3 residues: CASTLGQGYAEQFF. CDR3 DNA (partial): TGTGCCAGCACCCTCGGACAGGGCTATGCT.

In regard to this clone: Gene names refer to mouse genes. The read comes to an end 4 residues before the CDR3 does, leaving the germline J gene to fill in the end. Within the sample, other DNA sequences also encode this same CDR3. The genes are TRBV1 and TRBJ1-2; 9 bases fit TRBD1. Looked up from germline, CDR1 is NSQYPW and CDR2 is LRSPGD (reference sequence). This CDR3 is built from 16 residues. The V gene end was trimmed by 0 bases and the J gene end by 3 bases; junction bases not matched to a gene: 5. The covered CDR3 bases are TGCACCTGCAGTGCAGATCACGGACAGGGGCACTCC. It codes for CTCSADHGQGHS. The entire CDR3 reads CTCSADHGQGHSDYTF. Drawing the rest from reference TRBV1 and TRBJ1-2, the complete variable domain is VTLLEQNPRWRLVPRGQAVNLRCILKNSQYPWMSWYQQDLQKQLQWLFTLRSPGDKEVKSLPGADYLATRVTDTELRLQVANMSQGRTLYCTCSADHGQGHSDYTFGSGTRLLVI.

This clone was picked up many times. Gene names and germline refer to mouse. Coverage ceases 4 residues before the CDR3 finishes, and the germline J gene fills in the end. The gene calls are TRBV13-3 and TRBJ1-2, with D uncertain. Trimming took off 2 bases at V and 1 base at J, with 9 bases between the two ends. Germline V lookup: CDR1 NNHDY, CDR2 SYVADS. The CDR3 consists of 14 residues. The CDR3 reads CASSDRLLNSDYTF. CDR3 DNA (partial): TGTGCCAGCAGTGACAGGCTCCTAAACTCC.

In its sample, this clone was seen a few times. Any gene name here is a mouse gene name. The read falls 4 residues short of the CDR3 end, and the missing part is taken from the germline J gene. The genes are TRBV13-1 and TRBJ1-1, with a weak D call TRBD1 (6 bases). CDR1 and CDR2 from the germline V gene are NSHNY and SYGAGN. This CDR3 has 14 residues. CDR3 bases read: TGTGCCAGCAGTGATGGGGGCCGGGACAAA. Translation gives CASSDGGRDK. The full CDR3 is CASSDGGRDKEVFF.

This clone was counted a few times. Gene names and germline refer to mouse. The CDR3 is cut off 4 residues early in the read; its end comes from the germline J gene. This chain connects TRBV17 to TRBJ2-5; TRBD2 aligns across 9 bases. There are 15 residues in the CDR3. Germline-derived CDR1 and CDR2 are MNHDT and YYDKIL. J was trimmed by 3 bases and V by 5 bases; bases with no gene match: 6. The chain's CDR3 is CASSAPTGGQDTQYF. The covered CDR3 bases are TGTGCTAGCAGTGCCCCTACTGGGGGGCAAGAC.

Only a few counts were recorded for this clone. Gene names are mouse gene names. The read comes to an end 4 residues before the CDR3 does, leaving the germline J gene to fill in the end. This chain joins TRBV13-3 and TRBJ1-1; 7 nucleotides line up with TRBD1. Germline CDR1 is NNHDY and CDR2 is SYVADS. The trim removed 0 bases at V and 1 base at J, leaving 6 bases unmatched. This CDR3 is built from 16 residues. The CDR3 sequence is CASSDERGQENTEVFF. The part of the CDR3 DNA that was read is TGTGCCAGCAGTGATGAGAGGGGGCAGGAAAACACA.

This clone was counted ten times or more. Gene names refer to mouse genes. The CDR3 end falls 4 residues outside the read, so it is completed with the germline J gene. This chain links TRBV1 with TRBJ1-1; 9 bases match TRBD1. Germline assignment: CDR1 NSQYPW and CDR2 LRSPGD (reference sequence). J was trimmed by 0 bases and V by 0 bases; bases with no gene match: 2. The CDR3 is 16 amino acids. CDR3 bases read: TGCACCTGCAGTGCAGATTGGGACAGGGCAAACACA. Protein product: CTCSADWDRANT. The entire CDR3 reads CTCSADWDRANTEVFF.

For this clone: These gene names are mouse names. The read ends 4 residues shy of where the CDR3 ends; the end is completed using the germline J gene. The chain employs TRBV1 and TRBJ2-1; 9 positions agree with TRBD2. V gave up 0 bases and J gave up 3 bases; unmatched junction bases: 3. Looked up from germline, CDR1 is NSQYPW and CDR2 is LRSPGD (reference sequence). The CDR3 consists of 16 residues. CDR3 region: CTCSADSWGGYAEQFF. The sequenced CDR3 bases are TGCACCTGCAGTGCAGACTCCTGGGGGGGCTATGCT.

Comments on this clone: The gene symbols are mouse symbols. CDR3: CASSLLPNSDYTF. The sequenced CDR3 bases are TGTGCCAGCAGTCTCCTTCCAAACTCC. The rearrangement uses TRBV13-3 and TRBJ1-2; D call uncertain. The read finishes 4 residues shy of the CDR3 end, and the germline J gene is used to complete it. This CDR3 region has 13 residues. The V and J ends lost 4 bases and 0 bases respectively, with 7 bases between them. Germline-derived CDR1 and CDR2 are NNHDY and SYVADS.

This clone was found a few times. All gene names here are mouse names. The observed sequence ends 4 residues before the CDR3 terminus, with the missing tail filled in from the germline J gene. The chain combines TRBV19 with TRBJ1-1, with TRBD1 identical over 8 bases. CDR1 and CDR2 (germline): FNHDT, SITEND (reference sequence). Trimming removed 2 bases from V and 0 bases from J; junction bases left unmatched: 6. The CDR3 is 16 residues long. CDR3 DNA, as far as it was read: TGTGCCAGCAGTATTTCCCGGACAGGGACAAACACA. This translates into CASSISRTGTNT. The whole CDR3 sequence reads CASSISRTGTNTEVFF.

On this clone itself: These gene names are mouse names. Read coverage stops 4 residues before the CDR3 terminus; the germline J gene supplies the remainder. This chain connects TRBV1 to TRBJ2-5, with TRBD2 matching over 7 bases. CDR3 length: 15 residues. Germline CDR1 reads NSQYPW; CDR2 reads LRSPGD (reference sequence). The trim removed 4 bases at V and 2 bases at J, leaving 6 bases unmatched. The sequenced CDR3 bases are TGCACCTGCAGTGGGAACTGGGGTAGCCAAGAC. It codes for CTCSGNWGSQD. The entire CDR3 protein is CTCSGNWGSQDTQYF.